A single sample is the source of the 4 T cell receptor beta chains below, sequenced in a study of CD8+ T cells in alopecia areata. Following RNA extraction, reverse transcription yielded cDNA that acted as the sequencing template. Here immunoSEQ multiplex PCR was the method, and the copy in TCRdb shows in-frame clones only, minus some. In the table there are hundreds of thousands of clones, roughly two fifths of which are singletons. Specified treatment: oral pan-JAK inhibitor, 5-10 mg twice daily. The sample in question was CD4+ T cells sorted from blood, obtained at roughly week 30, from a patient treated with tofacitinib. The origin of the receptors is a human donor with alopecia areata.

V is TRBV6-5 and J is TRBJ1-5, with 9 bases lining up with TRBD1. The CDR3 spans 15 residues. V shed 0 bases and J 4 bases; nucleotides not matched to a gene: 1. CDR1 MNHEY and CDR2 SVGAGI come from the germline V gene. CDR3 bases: TGTGCCAGCAGTTACTCCGGGACAGGGAATCAGCCCCAGCATTTT. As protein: CASSYSGTGNQPQHF.

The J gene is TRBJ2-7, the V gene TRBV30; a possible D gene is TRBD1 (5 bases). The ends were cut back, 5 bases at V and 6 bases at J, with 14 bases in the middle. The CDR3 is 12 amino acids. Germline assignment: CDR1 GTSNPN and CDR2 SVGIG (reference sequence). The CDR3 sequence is CAWDKGAGEQYF. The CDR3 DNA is TGTGCCTGGGATAAAGGGGCAGGCGAGCAGTACTTC.

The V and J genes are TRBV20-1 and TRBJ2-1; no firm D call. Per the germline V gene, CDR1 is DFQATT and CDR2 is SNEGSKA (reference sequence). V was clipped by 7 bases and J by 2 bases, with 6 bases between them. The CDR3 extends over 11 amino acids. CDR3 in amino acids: CSVGPYNEQFF. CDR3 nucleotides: TGCAGTGTTGGTCCCTACAATGAGCAGTTCTTC.

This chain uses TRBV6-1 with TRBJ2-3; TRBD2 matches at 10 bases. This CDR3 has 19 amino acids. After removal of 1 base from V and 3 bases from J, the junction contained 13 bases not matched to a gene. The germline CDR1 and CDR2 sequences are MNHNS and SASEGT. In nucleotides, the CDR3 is TGTGCCAGCAGTGAAGTAGCGGGAGGTCGCGTGGACAGGACAGATACGCAGTATTTT. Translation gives CASSEVAGGRVDRTDTQYF.